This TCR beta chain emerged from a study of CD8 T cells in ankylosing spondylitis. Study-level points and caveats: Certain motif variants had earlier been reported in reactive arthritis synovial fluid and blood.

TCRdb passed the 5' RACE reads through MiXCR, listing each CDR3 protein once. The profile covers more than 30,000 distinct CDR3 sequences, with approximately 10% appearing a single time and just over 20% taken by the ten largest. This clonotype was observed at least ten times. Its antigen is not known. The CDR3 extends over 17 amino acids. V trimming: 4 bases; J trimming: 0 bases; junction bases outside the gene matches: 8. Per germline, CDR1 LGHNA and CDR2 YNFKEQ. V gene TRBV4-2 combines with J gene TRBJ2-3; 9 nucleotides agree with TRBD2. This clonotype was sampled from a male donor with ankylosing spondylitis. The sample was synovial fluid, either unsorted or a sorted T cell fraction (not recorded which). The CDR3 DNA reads TGTGCCAGCAGCCGCCGGATGCGGGAGGGTAGCACAGATACGCAGTATTTT. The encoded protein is CASSRRMREGSTDTQYF.